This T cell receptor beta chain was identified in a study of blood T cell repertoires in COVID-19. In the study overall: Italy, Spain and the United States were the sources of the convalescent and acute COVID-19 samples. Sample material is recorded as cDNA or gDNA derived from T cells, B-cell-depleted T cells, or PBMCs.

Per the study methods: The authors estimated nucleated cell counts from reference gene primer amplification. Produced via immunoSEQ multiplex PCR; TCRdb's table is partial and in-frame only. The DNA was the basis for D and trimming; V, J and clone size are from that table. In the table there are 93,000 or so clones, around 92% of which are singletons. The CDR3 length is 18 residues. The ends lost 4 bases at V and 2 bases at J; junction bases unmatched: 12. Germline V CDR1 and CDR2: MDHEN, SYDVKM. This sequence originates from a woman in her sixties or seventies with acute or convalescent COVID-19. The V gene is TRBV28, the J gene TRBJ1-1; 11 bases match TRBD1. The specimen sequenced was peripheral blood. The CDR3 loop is CASSSPTGTGGDNTEAFF. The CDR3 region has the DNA TGTGCCAGCAGTTCACCAACCGGGACAGGGGGGGACAACACTGAAGCTTTCTTT.